The T cell receptor beta chain described here comes from a study of cytomegalovirus exposure and HLA in healthy donors (dated by TCRdb to about 2017). The study in broad terms: An earlier analysis of several hundred of the donors reported approximately 300 Gb of sequence data and approximately 110 million unique TCR beta sequences from roughly 200 million T cells. A later analysis re-examined previously published TCR beta repertoires from over 500 donors and added high-resolution HLA genotyping to investigate patterns of TCR occurrence. Both class I and class II loci were covered by HLA typing, at four-digit resolution. All discovery cohort repertoires had been generated using a single sequencing platform. The genetic ancestry cluster associated with self-reported Caucasian donors included 81% of the 398 genotyped donors. Along with the roughly 670-subject first cohort, a separate validation cohort of approximately 110 different subjects was used. The study combined high-throughput TCR immunosequencing, statistical association of individual TCRs with disease status, and machine learning to predict cytomegalovirus infection status. Using immunosequencing, the study profiled T cell repertoires from some 670 subjects and related those repertoires to cytomegalovirus serostatus. About 300 gigabases of sequencing data and 80 million or so unique TCR sequences were included in an early release covering 500 to 750 HLA-typed donors. Among about 400 genotyped donors of the cohort, an average of roughly 230,000 unique TCR beta nucleotide sequences was sequenced per donor, of which roughly 17% were non-productive. Typing coverage differed by locus: A, B, C, DRB1 and DQB1 were typed in roughly 620-630 donors, DQA1 in about 550, DPA1 in 600 to 610, and DPB1 in 400 to 480. About 5 DR-DQ haplotypes were handled as single units for association and clustering, since linkage in the cohort was strong. In an earlier analysis of roughly 600 of the donors, high-throughput TCR beta sequencing was used to judge whether each TCR beta V gene segment behaved as functional or pseudogenic. A later genetic analysis used genome-wide SNP genotypes for about 65% of the 666 donors, treating that subset as a discovery cohort. The later analysis used no new phenotypic data to find candidate immune exposures, relying instead on TCR beta sequences and their occurrence across donors. The study aimed to test whether signatures of past pathogen exposure could be identified by cataloging public T cell receptors. Donor age, sex, ethnicity and CMV serostatus were collected together with the repertoire data.

As concerns this clone: It has no known antigen specificity. Per-nucleotide qualities are absent, and no much larger clonotype sits a single base away.

Libraries were constructed by the immunoSEQ multiplex PCR assay. For the multiplex PCR, a mixture combining 60 forward primers for TCR Vbeta segments and 13 reverse primers for TCR Jbeta segments was used. The CDR3 region of rearranged TCR beta genes was amplified from genomic DNA by a multiplex PCR assay. On the Illumina HiSeq System, the amplified TCR beta libraries were sequenced as 87-base-pair reads. The original methods were these. In a later analysis, around 80 million unique TCR beta chains were counted across the 690 or so repertoires, and approximately 11 million of these chains were shared by at least two donors. Raw reads were error-corrected and collapsed into unique sequences by a nearest-neighbor algorithm in which closely related sequences were merged to remove PCR and sequencing errors. CDR3 sequences were aligned to IMGT reference sequences to assign V, D and J gene segments. For a sequence to be retained, a match of at least six nucleotides to both a V gene segment and a J gene segment was required. A rearrangement counted as productive if the CDR3 had no stop codons and remained in frame with V and J, and every other rearrangement counted as non-productive. Following IMGT convention, CDR3 was defined as the stretch from the second conserved V-encoded cysteine up to the conserved J-encoded phenylalanine. Sequences without an unambiguous match to a single V gene segment were excluded from the earlier analysis of about 640 of the donors. An earlier analysis of about 600 of the donors called V segments functional above 56.7% productive rearrangements and segregating when the between-donor standard deviation exceeded 5%. A statistical classification framework was built for diagnosing cytomegalovirus status from the catalog of TCR beta chain sequences. In a later analysis, V and J genes were assigned by comparing TCR nucleotide sequences against IMGT/GENE-DB human TR gene sequences. Using the TCRdist pipeline, a later analysis assigned CDR3 sequences along with most-parsimonious VDJ recombination scenarios. In a later analysis, each TCR beta chain was defined by its CDR3 amino acid sequence together with its V-gene family, and reads without a unique V-gene family were excluded. In a later analysis, 550 to 650 highly shared, low-generation-probability nucleotide sequences were removed to address suspected cross-contamination and a sequencing artifact. In a later analysis, a clonal expansion index was calculated for each public chain from normalized within-repertoire ranks of inferred template counts. In a later analysis, generation probabilities were computed using a VDJ recombination model fitted to out-of-frame rearrangements, and the results were checked against IGoR. A later analysis scored TCR-TCR, TCR-HLA and TCR-CMV co-occurrence with hypergeometric tests, applying a repertoire-size bias correction to TCR pairs. False discovery rates were estimated in a later analysis by permuting HLA or CMV assignments 20 times. In a later analysis, co-occurring TCRs were grouped with DBSCAN, and TCRdist sequence similarity was added when clustering was performed within HLA-allele-positive subsets. For co-occurrence clustering, repertoires with fewer than 30,000 or more than 120,000 public chains were excluded, along with a handful of repertoires with anomalous nucleotide sharing. TCRdb provides this immuneACCESS table in a form limited to in-frame rearrangements. Some clones are lacking; in checked studies, under half of them reflect an unresolved V gene, and why the rest are absent is not known. V and J calls and clone size are given by that table; D and trimming were obtained from the DNA. The sample includes approximately 150,000 clones, with about 63% observed a single time. In total, the top ten clones hold 2.5% to 3.5% of the sample.

Germline trimming amounts to 6 bases on V and 7 bases on J, with 5 as the count of junction bases outside the gene matches. The germline V gene (reference sequence) supplies CDR1 LNHDA and CDR2 SQIVND. From cysteine to phenylalanine, the CDR3 is 13 amino acids long. Here the CDR3 DNA is all that survives: 39 bases in frame from base 1. Results and caveats for the whole study, not just this receptor: Assigning TCR associations to individual alleles was difficult when HLA alleles, especially DR and DQ, strongly co-occurred. A later analysis reported that several top co-occurrence clusters appeared linked to parvovirus B19, influenza, CMV and Epstein-Barr virus. The authors suggested that the approach could potentially be extended to other disease states and immunological phenotypes. A later analysis found that most CMV-associated TCR beta chains appeared HLA-restricted, with HLA associations seemingly driven largely by CMV exposure. In this cohort, only TCR beta chains were sequenced, and detectable features were limited by the absence of alpha or paired-chain data. Compared with the roughly 670-donor mean, donors in an Asian-associated ancestry cluster had fewer N-insertions in productive TCRs, according to a later genetic analysis. In the study, around 160 TCR beta chains were listed as associated with cytomegalovirus. In vitro tests confirmed that a few of the cytomegalovirus-associated TCR beta chains recognize cytomegalovirus antigens. Because HLA typing was missing for some donors at each locus, association tests included only the typed subset. Because counts were too low, approximately 15 rarely observed V segments, including chromosome 9 orphons, were excluded from the earlier analysis of around 590 of the donors. Cytomegalovirus status was reported to be diagnosed by the classifier with high specificity and sensitivity in both the original and validation cohorts. Because the 87-base-pair reads could not distinguish some IMGT-functional V segments, including TRBV6-2 and TRBV6-3, those segments were excluded. In a later analysis, HLA-associated TCR beta chains showed more clonal expansion and lower generation probabilities than non-associated chains that were equally common. A later genetic analysis associated a missense DCLRE1C variant with V-gene and J-gene trimming of TCR beta chains, and an independent cohort replicated the association. Immune exposure information for the cohort was limited to CMV serostatus. Most TCR sequences were observed very rarely across donors, whereas some public TCRs were present in many individuals. A further reported finding was that TCR beta sequences accurately predicted the HLA-A and HLA-B alleles for most subjects in the first cohort. Roughly uniform sequencing depth across donors was assumed in presence/absence analyses, although this assumption may not hold. At a false discovery rate of 0.05, a later analysis linked roughly 17,000 TCR beta sequences to specific HLA alleles. A cluster of highly shared sequence variants was judged likely to be a technical artifact of the sequencing pipeline. Linkage disequilibrium might explain the correlated functional status among segregating V segments, but an unknown experimental factor could not be excluded. In a later analysis, the rate of TCR association differed among HLA loci, with DRB1 alleles having the most associated TCRs and HLA-C alleles having the fewest. An earlier analysis of roughly 570 of the donors showed that most TCR beta V segments appeared in productive rearrangements either about 87% or about 30% of the time, which broadly matched IMGT annotations.

The cohort consisted of 666 healthy bone marrow donors. At the time of sampling, every cohort member was nominally healthy, though immune exposures that went unrecorded were likely present. The donor was CMV seropositive and was included in the group of 250 to 300 seropositive cohort members. Each donor provided a peripheral blood sample, and peripheral blood mononuclear cells were used for TCR beta sequencing. The Qiagen DNeasy Blood Extraction Kit was used to extract genomic DNA from the blood cell samples. The TCR was taken from a woman between 40 and 55 years old in good health and CMV-seropositive. Material: PBMCs. The chain couples TRBV19 to TRBJ2-2, with 7 junctional bases fitting TRBD2. DNA sequence: TGTGCCAGTAGACTAGCGAGGGACGGGGAGCTGTTTTTT. Translated, it reads CASRLARDGELFF.